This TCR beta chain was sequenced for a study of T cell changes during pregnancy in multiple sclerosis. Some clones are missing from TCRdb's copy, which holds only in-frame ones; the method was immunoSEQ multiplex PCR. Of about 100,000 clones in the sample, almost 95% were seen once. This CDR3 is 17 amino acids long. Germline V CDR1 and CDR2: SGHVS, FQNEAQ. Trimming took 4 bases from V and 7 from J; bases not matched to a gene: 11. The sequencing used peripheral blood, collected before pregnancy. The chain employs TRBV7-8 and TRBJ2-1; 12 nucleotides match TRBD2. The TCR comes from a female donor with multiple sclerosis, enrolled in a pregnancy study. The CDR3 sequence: CASSSRLAGVMGNEQFF. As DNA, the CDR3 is TGTGCCAGCAGCTCGAGACTAGCGGGAGTGATGGGGAATGAGCAGTTCTTC.